The 3 T cell receptor beta chains reported below all come from one sample, sequenced in a study of cytomegalovirus exposure and HLA in healthy donors. Assay used: immunoSEQ multiplex PCR; TCRdb lists only in-frame clones, some missing. The sample holds 100,000 to 150,000 clones, roughly 89% seen once. The sequencing sample was made of PBMCs. Every receptor here comes from a woman aged 18-30 years in good health and CMV-seronegative.

This clone was seen only a few times. This chain links TRBV5-1 with TRBJ2-7, with no clear D. Trimming took off 3 bases at V and 2 bases at J, with 3 bases between the two ends. This CDR3 has 11 residues. The germline gives CDR1 SGHRS, CDR2 YFSETQ. The CDR3 DNA is TGCGCCAGCAGCTCCACCTACGAGCAGTACTTC. The encoded protein is CASSSTYEQYF.

Remarks on this clone: Other DNA sequences in this specimen translate into the identical CDR3. V gene TRBV6-5 combines with J gene TRBJ1-2; 8 nucleotides match TRBD1. The CDR3 is 15 amino acids. The V gene's germline CDR1 is MNHEY and CDR2 SVGAGI. The V gene end was trimmed by 0 bases and the J gene end by 11 bases; junction bases not matched to a gene: 11. DNA for the CDR3: TGTGCCAGCAGTTACTCGGCAGGGGGCTCCAGTGGTTACACCTTC. Protein sequence: CASSYSAGGSSGYTF.

The gene calls are TRBV6-5 and TRBJ1-1; D gene unclear. The CDR3 has 14 amino acids. CDR1 is MNHEY and CDR2 is SVGAGI in the germline V gene. V was cut by 6 bases and J by 0 bases, with 11 bases left in between. In DNA form, the CDR3 reads TGTGCCAGCAGCGGAGCCTATATGAACACTGAAGCTTTCTTT. Its protein is CASSGAYMNTEAFF.